The next 26 T cell receptor beta chains were all read from a single sample in a study of T cells in Graves' hyperthyroidism and ophthalmopathy. TCR beta CDR3 regions were amplified from RNA. HTBI primers drove first-round RT-PCR of the TCR CDR3. MiXCR was run by TCRdb on the multiplex PCR reads, yielding one entry per CDR3 protein. The sample consists of about 660,000 distinct CDR3 sequences, 45% of them appearing once. Sequencing was performed on peripheral blood or thyroid tissue (not recorded which). The receptor set was obtained from an adult man with Graves' disease, either hyperthyroidism or ophthalmopathy (not recorded which).

The chain links TRBV2 to TRBJ1-2; 8 bases align to TRBD1. This CDR3 has 16 amino acids. Trimming removed 6 bases from V and 3 bases from J; junction bases left unmatched: 12. Germline lookup yields CDR1 SNHLY and CDR2 FYNNEI. The CDR3 reads CASSPTLPDRDYGYTF. The DNA for the CDR3 is TGTGCCAGCAGCCCCACCCTCCCGGACAGGGACTATGGCTACACCTTC.

This clonotype was seen repeatedly, ten times or more. The genes are TRBV7-2 and TRBJ2-7, with 9 bases matching TRBD1. Losses at the gene ends were 3 bases for V and 5 bases for J; bases not matched to a gene: 14. Per germline, CDR1 SGHTA and CDR2 FQGNSA. This CDR3 spans 17 amino acids. The CDR3 is CASSFIPNRGRGHEQYF. CDR3 nucleotides: TGTGCCAGCAGCTTCATACCGAACAGGGGGCGCGGCCACGAGCAGTACTTC.

Ten or more counts support this clonotype. The V and J genes are TRBV29-1 and TRBJ1-1; the D gene is possibly TRBD1 (6 bases). V was clipped by 3 bases and J by 3 bases, with 11 bases between them. This CDR3 region has 13 residues. Germline V gene lookup returns CDR1 SQVTM and CDR2 ANQGSEA. CDR3 coding DNA: TGCAGCGTTGAGGACAGTACTGACACTGAAGCTTTCTTT. Translating gives CSVEDSTDTEAFF.

The chain has TRBV7-2 and TRBJ1-2; a possible D gene is TRBD1 (5 bases). This CDR3 contains 13 residues. Germline-derived CDR1 and CDR2 are SGHTA and FQGNSA. V lost 4 bases and J 8 bases, leaving 14 bases between the germline ends. The CDR3 loop reads CASSSSDGGGYTF. CDR3 bases: TGTGCCAGCAGCTCCTCGGACGGGGGAGGCTACACCTTC.

This clonotype was seen a few times. V gene TRBV9 combines with J gene TRBJ1-2; D gene uncertain. CDR1 SGDLS and CDR2 YYNGEE come from the germline V gene. Trimming stripped 4 bases from V and 5 bases from J, with 15 bases between. The CDR3 is made up of 14 amino acids. In DNA form, the CDR3 reads TGTGCCAGCAGCTCCCCGGCCCACCCGTATGGCTACACCTTC. It is translated as CASSSPAHPYGYTF.

This chain links TRBV20-1 with TRBJ2-5; 11 nucleotides match TRBD2. Germline CDR1 and CDR2: DFQATT and SNEGSKA (reference sequence). Trimming at V came to 3 bases and at J to 3 bases, leaving 6 bases not matched to a gene. The CDR3 loop spans 15 amino acids. This CDR3 reads CSASSRLAGKETQYF. The DNA for the CDR3 is TGCAGTGCTAGCTCCCGACTAGCGGGGAAAGAGACCCAGTACTTC.

Comment on this clonotype: The junction does not match germline at one end; this may be a read error. The V gene is TRBV20-1, the J gene TRBJ2-7; D unresolved. The CDR3 covers 11 residues. Per the germline V gene, CDR1 is DFQATT and CDR2 is SNEGSKA (reference sequence). The CDR3 sequence: CSARDAYGQYF. CDR3 nucleotides: TGCAGTGCTAGAGATGCATACGGGCAGTACTTC.

This sequence joins TRBV5-8 and TRBJ1-5, with D tentatively TRBD1 (5 bases). The V gene lost 0 bases and the J gene lost 5 bases, with 9 bases spanning the gap. This CDR3 comprises 14 residues. Germline V lookup: CDR1 SGHTS, CDR2 YDEGEE. The CDR3 sequence: CASSLGRDDQPQHF. The CDR3 nucleotides read TGTGCCAGCAGCTTGGGAAGGGACGATCAGCCCCAGCATTTT.

This sequence joins TRBV15 and TRBJ1-6; D remains ambiguous. The germline V gene has CDR1 LNHNV and CDR2 YYDKDF (reference sequence). The CDR3 is 13 amino acids. V shed 3 bases and J shed 5 bases, with 5 bases lying between them. The CDR3 DNA reads as TGTGCCACCAGCAGCACCAATAATTCACCCCTCCACTTT. Amino acid sequence: CATSSTNNSPLHF. The variable domain in full, completed from reference TRBV15 and TRBJ1-6, reads DAMVIQNPRYQVTQFGKPVTLSCSQTLNHNVMYWYQQKSSQAPKLLFHYYDKDFNNEADTPDNFQSRRPNTSFCFLDIRSPGLGDTAMYLCATSSTNNSPLHFGNGTRLTVT.

The V gene is TRBV6-5, the J gene TRBJ1-6; D is uncertain. This CDR3 comprises 13 residues. Germline V gene sequence: CDR1 MNHEY, CDR2 SVGAGI. Deletions cut 9 bases from V and 4 bases from J, with 10 bases between. CDR3 coding DNA: TGTGCCAGTAAGTGGACGTATAATTCACCCCTCCACTTT. Translating gives CASKWTYNSPLHF.

This clonotype was counted at least ten times. The chain uses TRBV25-1 and TRBJ1-5; tentative D call: TRBD1 (6 bases). Trimming took 3 bases from V and 0 from J, leaving 12 bases between them. The germline CDR1 and CDR2 sequences are MGHDK and SYGVNS. The CDR3 loop spans 16 amino acids. As DNA, the CDR3 is TGTGCCAGCAGTGACGGGACATCGAGTAGCAATCAGCCCCAGCATTTT. Its protein is CASSDGTSSSNQPQHF.

This clonotype came up many times. The gene calls are TRBV19 and TRBJ1-2; D is undetermined. This CDR3 comprises 16 residues. Germline CDR1 reads LNHDA; CDR2 reads SQIVND (reference sequence). Trimming took 9 bases from V and 6 from J, leaving 26 bases between them. The CDR3 here is CARLGWAGRKLDGYTF. The CDR3 bases are TGTGCCAGATTAGGGTGGGCAGGACGGAAATTGGATGGCTACACCTTC.

This clonotype was observed a single time. V and J are TRBV5-1 and TRBJ1-1; D unresolved. This CDR3 is built from 14 residues. The germline V gene has CDR1 SGHRS and CDR2 YFSETQ. V gave up 2 bases and J gave up 4 bases, with 12 bases separating them. The CDR3 coding sequence is TGCGCCAGCAGCTTCAGTCAGCAGAGCACTGAAGCTTTCTTT. Encoded protein: CASSFSQQSTEAFF.

This clonotype was seen at least ten times. The chain carries TRBV7-2 and TRBJ1-2, with D unresolved. The CDR3 sequence is 12 residues long. Trimming removed 5 bases at V and 6 bases at J, with 10 bases between. Germline-derived CDR1 and CDR2 are SGHTA and FQGNSA. CDR3 nucleotides: TGTGCCAGCAGCCCCCGGCTGGATGGCTACACCTTC. Its protein is CASSPRLDGYTF.

J is TRBJ1-2 and V is TRBV20-1, with D possibly TRBD1 on 5 matching bases. Germline V lookup: CDR1 DFQATT, CDR2 SNEGSKA (reference sequence). The CDR3 covers 13 residues. Trimming left V 2 bases short and J 8 bases short, with 15 bases between. CDR3: CSARQGPLGGYTF. In DNA, the CDR3 is TGCAGTGCTAGACAGGGCCCTCTGGGGGGCTACACCTTC.

Many counts were recorded for this clonotype. J is TRBJ1-1 and V is TRBV25-1, with D tentatively TRBD1 (6 bases). Germline V gene data show CDR1 as MGHDK and CDR2 as SYGVNS. The CDR3 totals 13 residues. The V end lost 6 bases, the J end lost 4 bases, and 12 bases lay between the germline ends. The CDR3 DNA reads TGTGCCAGCAGGAGAACAGGGTCCACTGAAGCTTTCTTT. This gives the protein CASRRTGSTEAFF.

As to this clonotype: The germline gene is not matched at one end of the junction; a read error may be the cause. This chain links TRBV25-1 with TRBJ1-5, with D maybe TRBD1 (5 bases). The CDR3 length is 17 residues. CDR1 MGHDK and CDR2 SYGVNS come from the germline V gene. CDR3 bases: TGCGCCAGCAGTAGGGGCCAGGGTGGGTATAGCAATCAGCCCCAGCATTTT. This sequence encodes CASSRGQGGYSNQPQHF.

This clonotype showed up many times. The CDR3 loop is CASTLVGQGDSPLHF. The CDR3 region has the DNA TGTGCCAGCACCCTCGTAGGACAGGGAGATTCACCCCTCCACTTT. This chain links TRBV12-3 or TRBV12-4 with TRBJ1-6; 8 nucleotides line up with TRBD1. V shed 7 bases and J 8 bases; nucleotides not matched to a gene: 10. CDR3 length: 15 amino acids.

This chain links TRBV7-2 with TRBJ1-2; D is unresolved. Germline CDR1 reads SGHTA; CDR2 reads FQGNSA. The V gene lost 5 bases and the J gene lost 3 bases, with 16 bases spanning the gap. There are 15 residues in the CDR3. CDR3 amino acids: CASSGRTVTDYGYTF. CDR3 in DNA: TGTGCCAGCAGCGGGAGAACAGTCACTGACTATGGCTACACCTTC.

This clonotype was found many times. The chain is built from TRBV15 and TRBJ1-5, with a weak D call TRBD1 (6 bases). Trimming left V 5 bases short and J 5 bases short, with 13 bases between. Looked up from germline, CDR1 is LNHNV and CDR2 is YYDKDF (reference sequence). The CDR3 sequence is 14 residues long. CDR3 DNA: TGTGCCACCAGCGAGGGAGGGGGGTATCAGCCCCAGCATTTT. Translation: CATSEGGGYQPQHF.

The chain employs TRBV12-3 or TRBV12-4 and TRBJ1-1; D unclear. The ends were cut back, 3 bases at V and 7 bases at J, with 12 bases in the middle. This CDR3 spans 13 amino acids. The CDR3 DNA follows: TGTGCCAGCAGTTTCGGTCCGAGAATTGAAGCTTTCTTT. Protein product: CASSFGPRIEAFF.

The chain couples TRBV20-1 to TRBJ1-1; tentative D call: TRBD1 (6 bases). CDR3 length: 14 residues. V was clipped by 0 bases and J by 1 base, with 9 bases between them. The germline CDR1 and CDR2 sequences are DFQATT and SNEGSKA (reference sequence). DNA for the CDR3: TGCAGTGCTAGAGAAAGGACAGCGAACACTGAAGCTTTCTTT. It specifies CSARERTANTEAFF.

This clonotype was detected only a few times. As DNA, the CDR3 is TGTGCCAGCAGTGAACAGGGCACCGCTCCCCAGCATTTT. This translates into CASSEQGTAPQHF. V gene TRBV2 combines with J gene TRBJ1-5, with D possibly TRBD1 on 5 matching bases. CDR3 length: 13 residues. Trimming stripped 2 bases from V and 10 bases from J, with 12 bases between. Germline V CDR1 and CDR2: SNHLY, FYNNEI.

The genes are TRBV29-1 and TRBJ1-2; 9 bases agree with TRBD1. Germline V CDR1 and CDR2: SQVTM, ANQGSEA. V trimming: 8 bases; J trimming: 7 bases; junction bases outside the gene matches: 5. This CDR3 contains 11 residues. CDR3 in amino acids: CSTTGGGGYTF. CDR3 DNA: TGCAGCACAACAGGGGGCGGTGGCTACACCTTC.

The DNA for the CDR3 is TGTGCCATGGCGAACGGGGCGAGGGAGCAGTACTTC. Encoded protein: CAMANGAREQYF. The gene calls are TRBV10-3 and TRBJ2-7, with D tentatively TRBD1 or TRBD2 (5 bases each). Trimming shortened V by 9 bases and J by 7 bases, and 16 bases separated the two germline ends. The CDR3 covers 12 residues. The germline V gene has CDR1 ENHRY and CDR2 SYGVKD.

The chain joins TRBV5-1 to TRBJ2-7; perhaps TRBD2 as D (6 bases). The V end was cut by 4 bases, the J end by 1 base, with 9 bases between. CDR3 length equals 13 residues. Per the germline V gene, CDR1 is SGHRS and CDR2 is YFSETQ. The CDR3 spells CASSKGTSYEQYF. CDR3 nucleotides: TGCGCCAGCAGCAAGGGGACTTCCTACGAGCAGTACTTC.